The T cell receptor (beta chain) described here comes from a study of T cells in women clearing cervical HPV infection. Concerning this clone: The observed sequence ends 3 residues before the CDR3 terminus, with the missing tail filled in from the germline J gene.

Only in-frame clones appear in the TCRdb table, and some are missing; sequencing was by immunoSEQ multiplex PCR. The sample's table shows 49,000 or so clones. CDR1 LNHDA and CDR2 SQIVND come from the germline V gene (reference sequence). V trimming: 8 bases; J trimming: 6 bases; junction bases outside the gene matches: 8. This CDR3 is built from 14 residues. The chain has TRBV19 and TRBJ1-4, with 8 bases aligning to TRBD1. This TCR derives from a woman aged 18 to 75 with a cervical HPV16 infection that either progressed to CIN3+ or cleared (not recorded which). Sequencing was done on a sample of blood buffy coat. CDR3 DNA, as far as it was read: TGTGCCAGTTCCATCCTGGACAGGGATGAAAAA. Translating it yields CASSILDRDEK. In full, the CDR3 is CASSILDRDEKLFF.